This T cell receptor beta chain derives from a study of blood T cell repertoires in COVID-19. V gave up 1 base and J gave up 10 bases, with 14 bases separating them. CDR1 and CDR2 from the germline V gene are SGHNT and YENEEA. This CDR3 has 14 amino acids. The participants were between roughly 18 and 89 years old and came from under 25 US areas. Participant reports of clinical history set cohort assignment. Symptom resolution, clearance, or two negative PCRs marked the recovered donors of Cohort 3. Assay used: immunoSEQ multiplex PCR; TCRdb lists only in-frame clones, some missing. The sample has under 450,000 clones; 70% to 90% are singletons.

The sample taken for sequencing was PBMCs or T cells enriched from blood (not recorded which). The sequence came from a young man who had recovered from COVID-19. V gene TRBV11-3 combines with J gene TRBJ2-1, with D tentatively TRBD2 (6 bases). The chain's CDR3 is CASSLAASGYEQFF. CDR3 bases: TGTGCCAGCAGCTTAGCCGCCAGCGGGTACGAGCAGTTCTTC.